This passage covers 27 T cell receptor gamma chains from one sample sequenced in a study of Vδ1+ human thymocytes (dated by TCRdb to the late 2010s). The sequencing machine was an Illumina MiSeq. RNA extraction was carried out with the RNeasy mini kit, and reverse transcription was then done using Superscript III. CDR3 amplicons were generated by multiplex PCR with pooled V-gene forward primers and a constant-region reverse primer carrying Illumina adaptor overhangs. For TCRdb, the public reads were processed anew by CATT, and duplicate DNA sequences were folded into one row. Present in this sample are 36,000 or so gamma-chain clones, about 19% of which were seen just once. The ten largest account for under 2% of the sample. Their specific antigens are unknown. The paper's findings and limits, for the study overall: Thymic TRG and TRD repertoires appeared highly polyclonal with Gaussian CDR3 length distributions, unlike oligoclonal peripheral blood repertoires.

Sequenced material: Vdelta1+ gamma-delta thymocytes from the thymus. Taken with the paper, the label for cell subset or site translates to: FACS-sorted CD3+ TCRalphabeta- TCRVdelta1+ TCRVdelta2- thymocytes. All receptors come from a girl in the first two years of life who had congenital heart surgery.

This clone showed up just a few times. The chain uses TRGV3 and TRGJ1 or TRGJ2. The germline V gene has CDR1 VTNTFY and CDR2 YDVSTARD (reference sequence). This CDR3 has 15 amino acids. The V segment lost 0 bases and the J segment 0 bases; nucleotides outside the gene matches: 5. The CDR3 spells CATWDRRTNYYKKLF. CDR3 in DNA: TGTGCCACCTGGGACAGGCGTACGAATTATTATAAGAAACTCTTT.

This clone occurred a few times. This rearrangement joins TRGV8 to TRGJ1 or TRGJ2. The CDR3 has 16 residues. Germline V gives CDR1 VENAVY, CDR2 YDSYNSRV. The V and J ends lost 4 bases and 2 bases, in that order; junction bases with no gene match: 14. The DNA for the CDR3 is TGTGCCACCTGGGACAGGCCTCCGGAGGATTATTATAAGAAACTCTTT. Protein: CATWDRPPEDYYKKLF.

This clone was seen a few times. The rearrangement uses TRGV9 and TRGJ1 or TRGJ2. The CDR3 spans 15 residues. V shed 0 bases and J 5 bases; nucleotides not matched to a gene: 10. Germline CDR1 GITISATS, CDR2 ISYDGTV (reference sequence). Here the CDR3 DNA reads TGTGCCTTGTGGGAGGTGCGGCAGTCAGATTATAAGAAACTCTTT. This gives the protein CALWEVRQSDYKKLF.

As to this clone: Other nucleotide sequences in the sample specify the same CDR3. The rearrangement links TRGV4 to TRGJP2. This CDR3 has 16 residues. The junction had 4 bases not matched to a gene; V was cut back by 0 bases and J by 0 bases. CDR1 and CDR2 (germline): EGSTGY, YDSYTSSV. The chain's CDR3 is CATWDGPDSSDWIKTF. The CDR3 DNA is TGTGCCACCTGGGATGGGCCCGATAGTAGTGATTGGATCAAGACGTTT.

The J gene is TRGJ1 or TRGJ2, the V gene TRGV4. The CDR3 is 12 amino acids. CDR1 EGSTGY and CDR2 YDSYTSSV come from the germline V gene. After removal of 5 bases from V and 11 bases from J, the junction contained 12 bases not matched to a gene. This CDR3 reads CATWVKGEEKLF. CDR3 sequence (DNA): TGTGCCACCTGGGTCAAAGGGGAGGAGAAACTCTTT.

A note on this clone: A much larger clone lies one base from this, so it may be a read error. Distinct nucleotide sequences in the sample also encode this CDR3. The rearrangement links TRGV3 to TRGJ1 or TRGJ2. The germline gives CDR1 VTNTFY, CDR2 YDVSTARD (reference sequence). The CDR3 totals 13 residues. V trimming: 0 bases; J trimming: 6 bases; junction bases outside the gene matches: 5. The CDR3 reads CATWDRPSYKKLF. The CDR3 DNA reads TGTGCCACCTGGGACAGGCCTAGTTATAAGAAACTCTTT.

The genes are TRGV4 and TRGJ1 or TRGJ2. The CDR3 runs to 11 residues. Trimming removed 4 bases from V and 10 bases from J; junction bases left unmatched: 7. Germline assignment: CDR1 EGSTGY and CDR2 YDSYTSSV. In nucleotides, the CDR3 is TGTGCCACCTGGGAGAACGGGAAGAAACTCTTT. Amino acids: CATWENGKKLF.

A word on this clone: Other nucleotide sequences in the sample specify the same CDR3. The gene calls are TRGV9 and TRGJ1 or TRGJ2. After removal of 1 base from V and 9 bases from J, the junction contained 3 bases not matched to a gene. Germline values: CDR1 GITISATS, CDR2 ISYDGTV (reference sequence). The CDR3 is made up of 11 amino acids. The CDR3 protein is CALWEVTKKLF. Written as DNA, the CDR3 is TGTGCCTTGTGGGAGGTTACTAAGAAACTCTTT.

This clone showed up just a few times. V usage is TRGV2 and J usage is TRGJ1 or TRGJ2. The length of the CDR3 is 12 residues. The germline V gene encodes CDR1 EGSNGY and CDR2 YDSYNSKV. The V and J ends lost 0 bases and 15 bases, in that order; junction bases with no gene match: 11. The CDR3 coding sequence is TGTGCCACCTGGGACGGGCCATGGAGGTTACTCTTT. Encoded protein: CATWDGPWRLLF.

The V and J genes are TRGV4 and TRGJ1 or TRGJ2. J was trimmed by 11 bases and V by 5 bases; bases with no gene match: 9. This CDR3 is 11 amino acids long. Germline V gene sequence: CDR1 EGSTGY, CDR2 YDSYTSSV. The CDR3 region is CATWGAPEKLF. CDR3 sequence (DNA): TGTGCCACCTGGGGCGCTCCTGAGAAACTCTTT.

As regards this clone: This same CDR3 is encoded by further DNA sequences in the sample. The genes are TRGV4 and TRGJP2. Per the germline V gene, CDR1 is EGSTGY and CDR2 is YDSYTSSV. V lost 0 bases, J lost 2 bases, and 6 bases stayed unmatched. This CDR3 has 16 residues. The CDR3 coding sequence is TGTGCCACCTGGGATGGGCCCAGGAGTAGTGATTGGATCAAGACGTTT. Translation: CATWDGPRSSDWIKTF.

The rearrangement links TRGV8 to TRGJ1 or TRGJ2. V lost 2 bases and J lost 6; bases outside the gene matches: 10. This CDR3 has 14 amino acids. The V gene's germline CDR1 is VENAVY and CDR2 YDSYNSRV. DNA for the CDR3: TGTGCCACCTGGGATATGGATCATTTTTATAAGAAACTCTTT. Translation: CATWDMDHFYKKLF.

In its sample, this clone was seen a few times. Other DNA sequences from this sample encode an identical CDR3 as well. The rearrangement uses TRGV9 and TRGJ1 or TRGJ2. The germline CDR1 and CDR2 sequences are GITISATS and ISYDGTV (reference sequence). Trimming at V came to 0 bases and at J to 12 bases, leaving 5 bases not matched to a gene. The CDR3 sequence is 11 residues long. The CDR3 protein is CALWEVRGKLF. The CDR3 nucleotides are TGTGCCTTGTGGGAGGTGCGCGGGAAACTCTTT.

This clone has just a few counts. A much larger clone sits a single nucleotide away, making a read error possible. This chain joins TRGV2 and TRGJ1 or TRGJ2. This CDR3 is 14 amino acids long. Germline values: CDR1 EGSNGY, CDR2 YDSYNSKV. The CDR3 loop is CATWDGPNHYKKLF. DNA for the CDR3: TGTGCCACCTGGGATGGGCCGAATCATTATAAGAAACTCTTT.

V usage is TRGV9 and J usage is TRGJ1 or TRGJ2. Germline V lookup: CDR1 GITISATS, CDR2 ISYDGTV (reference sequence). The CDR3 is 16 residues long. The V and J ends lost 5 bases and 0 bases, in that order; junction bases with no gene match: 13. The CDR3 reads CALWVVKRSNYYKKLF. The CDR3 DNA is TGTGCCTTGTGGGTGGTAAAGAGATCGAATTATTATAAGAAACTCTTT.

This clone was picked up a small number of times. The rearrangement uses TRGV9 and TRGJP2. The CDR3 totals 11 residues. Per germline, CDR1 GITISATS and CDR2 ISYDGTV (reference sequence). V lost 5 bases and J lost 12; bases outside the gene matches: 6. This chain's CDR3 is CALWVGGIKTF. CDR3 coding DNA: TGTGCCTTGTGGGTGGGGGGGATCAAGACGTTT.

This clone has a handful of counts. The J gene is TRGJ1 or TRGJ2, the V gene TRGV9. Germline CDR1 and CDR2: GITISATS and ISYDGTV (reference sequence). V lost 5 bases to trimming and J lost 0 bases; unmatched junction nucleotides: 7. The CDR3 consists of 14 residues. The CDR3 protein is CALWGDKNYYKKLF. Here the CDR3 DNA reads TGTGCCTTGTGGGGGGATAAGAATTATTATAAGAAACTCTTT.

This clone was seen more than once but under ten times. The sample carries other DNA sequences with the same CDR3. This rearrangement joins TRGV8 to TRGJ1 or TRGJ2. After removal of 2 bases from V and 10 bases from J, the junction contained 5 bases not matched to a gene. CDR1 VENAVY and CDR2 YDSYNSRV come from the germline V gene. This CDR3 is built from 11 residues. CDR3 protein: CATWDISKKLF. The CDR3 DNA reads as TGTGCCACCTGGGATATATCCAAGAAACTCTTT.

This clone was seen a few times. The chain carries TRGV4 and TRGJ1 or TRGJ2. With 2 bases clipped from V and 0 bases from J, the junction kept 13 bases outside the gene matches. Germline V gene data show CDR1 as EGSTGY and CDR2 as YDSYTSSV. This CDR3 is 17 amino acids long. The CDR3 protein is CATWDELGILNYYKKLF. CDR3 coding DNA: TGTGCCACCTGGGATGAGCTGGGGATTTTGAATTATTATAAGAAACTCTTT.

The chain recombines TRGV3 with TRGJ1 or TRGJ2. Germline lookup yields CDR1 VTNTFY and CDR2 YDVSTARD (reference sequence). The CDR3 sequence is 16 residues long. J gave up 1 base and V 0 bases, and 9 bases lay outside the gene matches. CDR3 residues: CATWDRPEGNYYKKLF. In DNA form, the CDR3 reads TGTGCCACCTGGGACAGGCCGGAGGGAAATTATTATAAGAAACTCTTT.

Comments on this clone: Different DNA sequences within this sample yield the same CDR3. The genes are TRGV4 and TRGJP2. CDR1 and CDR2 (germline): EGSTGY, YDSYTSSV. The CDR3 has 14 residues. J gave up 2 bases and V 3 bases, and 3 bases lay outside the gene matches. CDR3 sequence reads: CATWDLSSDWIKTF. The DNA for the CDR3 is TGTGCCACCTGGGATTTAAGTAGTGATTGGATCAAGACGTTT.

The genes are TRGV9 and TRGJ1 or TRGJ2. Germline CDR1 GITISATS, CDR2 ISYDGTV (reference sequence). The V and J ends lost 0 bases and 12 bases, in that order; junction bases with no gene match: 17. The CDR3 loop spans 15 amino acids. CDR3 nucleotide sequence: TGTGCCTTGTGGGAGGTGCAAAGGAAGGCGAAGGGGAAACTCTTT. Translating gives CALWEVQRKAKGKLF.

Regarding this clone: TCRdb's entry gives the protein of a much larger clone, which mismatches this DNA's translation at residue 6, likely from a read error; the protein reported here is translated from the DNA. The sample contains more than one DNA sequence encoding this CDR3. The chain combines TRGV9 with TRGJ1 or TRGJ2. The ends lost 2 bases at V and 10 bases at J; junction bases unmatched: 5. Per germline, CDR1 GITISATS and CDR2 ISYDGTV (reference sequence). The CDR3 totals 11 residues. In nucleotides, the CDR3 is TGTGCCTTGTGGGAGGCGCGAAAGAAACTCTTT. Encoded protein: CALWEARKKLF.

Concerning this clone itself: It may be a read error: a sequence one base away is much more abundant. This chain joins TRGV9 and TRGJ1 or TRGJ2. The germline V gene has CDR1 GITISATS and CDR2 ISYDGTV (reference sequence). The CDR3 spans 12 residues. J lost 7 bases, V lost 2 bases, and 5 bases had no gene match. CDR3: CALWEGQYKKLF. The DNA for the CDR3 is TGTGCCTTGTGGGAGGGGCAGTATAAGAAACTCTTT.

This clone was seen more than once but under ten times. The rearrangement joins TRGV2 to TRGJ1 or TRGJ2. Germline CDR1 reads EGSNGY; CDR2 reads YDSYNSKV. The CDR3 has 11 amino acids. The ends lost 3 bases at V and 7 bases at J; junction bases unmatched: 3. Here the CDR3 reads CATWDLYKKLF. The CDR3 DNA is TGTGCCACCTGGGACTTGTATAAGAAACTCTTT.

This clone has a handful of counts. Other DNA sequences from this sample encode an identical CDR3 as well. This rearrangement joins TRGV3 to TRGJ1 or TRGJ2. The germline V gene has CDR1 VTNTFY and CDR2 YDVSTARD (reference sequence). Trimming removed 0 bases from V and 3 bases from J; junction bases left unmatched: 5. The CDR3 consists of 14 residues. This chain's CDR3 is CATWDRPLYYKKLF. CDR3 in DNA: TGTGCCACCTGGGACAGGCCCCTTTATTATAAGAAACTCTTT.

Worth noting for this clone: The junction departs from the called germline gene at one end, perhaps through a read error. The V and J genes are TRGV9 and TRGJ1 or TRGJ2. The CDR3 runs 14 residues. CDR1 GITISATS and CDR2 ISYDGTV come from the germline V gene (reference sequence). The CDR3 here is CALWELRVRGGKLF. For the CDR3, the DNA is TGTGCCCTGTGGGAGCTGCGAGTAAGGGGTGGGAAACTCTTT.